This TCR beta chain was captured by sequencing in a study of cytomegalovirus exposure and HLA in healthy donors. Study context: There were 117 million unique TCR beta sequences, drawn from 200 million or so T cells, in an earlier analysis.

Findings and limits, study-wide: Within an earlier analysis, most TCR beta V segments proved productive either about 87% or about 30% of the time. Later on, an analysis found that several of the most significant clusters appeared to be linked to common viral pathogens, which included parvovirus B19.

Use of 60 Vbeta and 13 Jbeta primers characterized the PCR. This table comes from immunoSEQ multiplex PCR, and its TCRdb copy is limited to in-frame clones, with some not included. The sample gives 150,000 to 200,000 clones, around 72% of which show up once; approximately 1.5% is in the top ten. Regarding this clone: Its specificity is unknown.

Specimen: PBMCs. The receptor comes from a man aged 45-65 years in good health and CMV-seronegative.

CDR3 coding DNA: TGTGCCAGTAGCCCGGAGCGGCTGAACACTGAAGCTTTCTTT. It specifies CASSPERLNTEAFF. The rearrangement joins TRBV19 to TRBJ1-1, with no clear D. Trimming stripped 6 bases from V and 0 bases from J, with 11 bases between. This CDR3 spans 14 amino acids. Germline V gene sequence: CDR1 LNHDA, CDR2 SQIVND (reference sequence).